The 2 T cell receptor beta chains in this list originate from one sample, sequenced in a study of T cells after yellow fever vaccination. TCRdb called the 5' RACE reads again in MiXCR, with one record for every CDR3 protein. The sample contains about 58,000 distinct CDR3 sequences, roughly 6.9% of which appear only once. Sequences were derived from CD8+ T cells sorted from PBMCs, sampled on the day of the first yellow fever vaccination. Receptors were obtained from a young man who received the YFV17D yellow fever vaccine.

As to this clonotype: A much larger clone is a single base away; this may be a read error. The final CDR3 position lacks the conserved phenylalanine or tryptophan, pointing to a likely read error. The gene calls are TRBV12-3 or TRBV12-4 and TRBJ2-7; 11 nucleotides match TRBD1. The J segment lost 5 bases and the V segment lost 6 bases, leaving 6 bases of the junction unmatched. The CDR3 totals 14 residues. Here the CDR3 reads CASSPGQGVDEQYL. Here the CDR3 DNA reads TGTGCCAGCAGCCCGGGACAGGGGGTAGACGAGCAGTACTTA.

This clonotype was seen a handful of times. V gene TRBV20-1 combines with J gene TRBJ1-5; no firm D call. CDR1 and CDR2 (germline): DFQATT, SNEGSKA (reference sequence). Trimming left V 6 bases short and J 7 bases short, with 19 bases between. The CDR3 consists of 14 residues. DNA for the CDR3: TGCAGTGCAGACGAACCAGACATACACCAGCCCCAGCATTTT. Translation gives CSADEPDIHQPQHF.